Included here is one T cell receptor (beta chain) sequence, with context. This clone was found a few times. Its antigen remains unidentified. Nothing much larger sits one base from this clone, and base qualities are not available. This entry is derived from a study of control samples from healthy donors and cancer patients (dated by TCRdb to 2020 to 2022). Libraries were prepared through the immunoSEQ multiplex PCR assay. What TCRdb holds here is the immuneACCESS table cut down to in-frame rearrangements. Part of the clones is not present; checked against another copy, under half of the missing clones reflect an unresolved V gene, and the others are unexplained. Present in this sample are approximately 120,000 clones, 75% to 95% of which were seen just once. About 4.2% of the sample lies in the top ten. This clonotype was sampled from a human donor in good health. The donor label of this sample is uncertain. Source material: blood.

The CDR3: CASSSGQAVGSEAFF. The bases are TGCGCCAGCAGCTCAGGACAGGCGGTTGGCTCTGAAGCTTTCTTT. The sequence links TRBV5-1 to TRBJ1-1; 7 bases in the junction line up with TRBD1. The CDR3 starts with the cysteine, ends with the phenylalanine, and has 15 residues. CDR3 DNA only is kept here, 45 bases in frame from base 1. Sequences SGHRS (CDR1) and YFSETQ (CDR2) are obtained from the germline V gene. Trimming accounts for 3 bases at V and 6 bases at J, while the number of junction bases matched to no gene is 11.